Each of the 21 T cell receptor beta chains below was sequenced from the same sample in a study of cytomegalovirus exposure and HLA in healthy donors (dated by TCRdb to the late 2010s). The method behind the library was the immunoSEQ multiplex PCR assay. A mixture of 60 forward primers for TCR Vbeta segments and 13 reverse primers for TCR Jbeta segments was used in the multiplex PCR. What TCRdb holds here is the immuneACCESS table cut down to in-frame rearrangements. Part of the clones is not present; checked against another copy, under half of the missing clones reflect an unresolved V gene, and the others are unexplained. The sample table holds 150,000 to 250,000 clones, of which roughly four fifths were seen once. The biggest ten clones account for approximately 2.1% of the sample. Sequenced sample: PBMCs. These receptor sequences come from a man younger than 45 in good health and CMV-seronegative.

V is TRBV28 and J is TRBJ1-5; 10 bases fit TRBD1. The V gene's germline CDR1 is MDHEN and CDR2 SYDVKM. There are 17 residues in the CDR3. The CDR3 region is CETRQGAFRAGNQPQHF. The CDR3 DNA reads TGTGAAACTAGACAGGGGGCGTTTCGTGCGGGCAATCAGCCCCAGCATTTT.

The chain carries TRBV27 and TRBJ2-1; TRBD1 is a possible D gene (6 bases). V lost 5 bases and J lost 9, with 17 bases in between. The CDR3 runs to 14 residues. CDR1 and CDR2 from the germline V gene are MNHEY and SMNVEV (reference sequence). The CDR3 DNA is TGTGCCAGCAGTCCGAGGACAGCACACGGTGAGCAGTTCTTC. Protein product: CASSPRTAHGEQFF.

For this clone: The junction does not match germline at one end; this may be a read error. The rearrangement uses TRBV19 and TRBJ1-5; no clear D. Germline V gene sequence: CDR1 LNHDA, CDR2 SQIVND (reference sequence). The CDR3 length is 14 residues. CDR3 nucleotides: TGTGCCAGCCTCGGGATCTATAGCGATCAGCCCCAGCATTTT. It specifies CASLGIYSDQPQHF.

Here the CDR3 reads CAWSDQYEYQETQYF. CDR3 sequence (DNA): TGTGCCTGGAGTGACCAATACGAGTACCAAGAGACCCAGTACTTC. The chain has TRBV30 and TRBJ2-5; D is uncertain. Germline V gene sequence: CDR1 GTSNPN, CDR2 SVGIG (reference sequence). Trimming removed 1 base from V and 0 bases from J, with 12 bases in between. This CDR3 is built from 15 residues.

The V and J genes are TRBV7-9 and TRBJ2-1; TRBD1 aligns across 8 bases. The length of the CDR3 is 13 residues. Unmatched junction bases numbered 5, after V lost 11 bases and J lost 2 bases. Germline CDR1 reads SEHNR; CDR2 reads FQNEAQ (reference sequence). The CDR3 DNA reads TGTGCCGGCATGGACAGGGCCTACAATGAGCAGTTCTTC. Translation gives CAGMDRAYNEQFF.

The gene calls are TRBV30 and TRBJ2-3; 10 positions agree with TRBD2. Trimming at V came to 0 bases and at J to 3 bases, leaving 3 bases not matched to a gene. CDR3 size: 15 residues. The germline V gene encodes CDR1 GTSNPN and CDR2 SVGIG (reference sequence). CDR3 residues: CAWSVQAGGTDTQYF. DNA for the CDR3: TGTGCCTGGAGTGTACAAGCGGGAGGGACAGATACGCAGTATTTT.

In the case of this clone: Mismatch with germline at one junction end may stem from a read error. Distinct nucleotide sequences in the sample also encode this CDR3. The rearrangement joins TRBV19 to TRBJ2-7, with 7 positions matching TRBD2. The CDR3 has 15 residues. Germline values: CDR1 LNHDA, CDR2 SQIVND (reference sequence). CDR3 protein: CASSPGLLQSYEQYF. The CDR3 coding sequence is TGTGCCAGTAGTCCGGGACTATTACAATCCTACGAGCAGTATTTC.

This chain uses TRBV25-1 with TRBJ2-5; 7 nucleotides line up with TRBD2. J was trimmed by 3 bases and V by 4 bases; bases with no gene match: 5. CDR1 and CDR2 (germline): MGHDK, SYGVNS. The CDR3 runs 14 residues. The CDR3 DNA sequence: TGTGCCAGCAGTGTTGCGGGGGTGGAAGAGACCCAGTACTTC. Residues: CASSVAGVEETQYF.

This clone showed up just a few times. V gene TRBV29-1 combines with J gene TRBJ1-1, with D possibly matching TRBD1 (5 bases). This CDR3 is built from 14 residues. With 0 bases removed from V and 6 bases from J, the gap between germline ends came to 14 bases. Germline lookup yields CDR1 SQVTM and CDR2 ANQGSEA. CDR3 protein: CSVEDGVRVAEAFF. The CDR3 nucleotides read TGCAGCGTTGAAGATGGCGTCAGGGTGGCTGAAGCTTTCTTT.

The chain recombines TRBV27 with TRBJ2-3; the match to TRBD2 covers 12 bases. CDR3 length: 18 residues. Germline V gene sequence: CDR1 MNHEY, CDR2 SMNVEV (reference sequence). V was clipped by 7 bases and J by 0 bases; unmatched bases: 11. As DNA, the CDR3 is TGTGCCAGCATCCCGACATGGACTAGCGGGACTAGCACAGATACGCAGTATTTT. Its translation is CASIPTWTSGTSTDTQYF.

The chain employs TRBV10-1 and TRBJ2-4, with 7 bases lining up with TRBD2. Losses at the gene ends were 0 bases for V and 1 base for J; bases not matched to a gene: 0. The CDR3 is made up of 15 amino acids. Germline V gene data show CDR1 as WNHNN and CDR2 as SYGVQD (reference sequence). The CDR3 DNA reads as TGCGCCAGCAGTGAGTCGCGGGAGGCCAAAAACATTCAGTACTTC. Translating it yields CASSESREAKNIQYF.

The chain combines TRBV28 with TRBJ2-7; 12 bases line up with TRBD1. The V gene's germline CDR1 is MDHEN and CDR2 SYDVKM. Trimming at V came to 5 bases and at J to 6 bases, leaving 8 bases not matched to a gene. The CDR3 consists of 15 residues. The CDR3 sequence: CASSPRDRGLSEQYF. The CDR3 DNA reads as TGTGCCAGCAGTCCGCGGGACAGGGGGCTGTCCGAGCAGTACTTC. Full variable domain (remainder filled in from reference TRBV28 and TRBJ2-7): DVKVTQSSRYLVKRTGEKVFLECVQDMDHENMFWYRQDPGLGLRLIYFSYDVKMKEKGDIPEGYSVSREKKERFSLILESASTNQTSMYLCASSPRDRGLSEQYFGPGTRLTVT.

This clone was seen a few times. This chain joins TRBV27 and TRBJ2-1; 7 positions agree with TRBD2. The length of the CDR3 is 14 residues. The V gene end was trimmed by 7 bases and the J gene end by 7 bases; junction bases not matched to a gene: 10. Germline values: CDR1 MNHEY, CDR2 SMNVEV (reference sequence). CDR3: CASNRGSVRNEQFF. DNA for the CDR3: TGTGCCAGCAATCGCGGGAGCGTTCGGAATGAGCAGTTCTTC.

This clone occurred once. The chain couples TRBV9 to TRBJ1-3, with a possible D match to TRBD1 (5 bases). Deletions cut 4 bases from V and 3 bases from J, with 11 bases between. CDR1 and CDR2 from the germline V gene are SGDLS and YYNGEE. The CDR3 has 14 amino acids. CDR3 sequence: CASSIREVGNTIYF. The CDR3 DNA follows: TGTGCCAGCAGCATCAGGGAGGTTGGAAACACCATATATTTT.

The chain employs TRBV6-5 and TRBJ1-4; 9 bases fit TRBD1. Germline CDR1 MNHEY, CDR2 SVGAGI. The CDR3 extends over 15 amino acids. The J segment lost 8 bases and the V segment lost 5 bases, leaving 9 bases of the junction unmatched. The CDR3 nucleotides read TGTGCCAGCAGTCCTTGGGACAGGGACTACGAAAAACTGTTTTTT. It yields the protein CASSPWDRDYEKLFF.

This chain joins TRBV9 and TRBJ2-7; D call uncertain. Germline CDR1 reads SGDLS; CDR2 reads YYNGEE. This CDR3 contains 13 residues. The germline V and J ends were trimmed by 3 bases and 3 bases, with 10 bases remaining between them. CDR3 nucleotides: TGTGCCAGCAGCGCCGCGTACGGCTACGAGCAGTACTTC. This translates into CASSAAYGYEQYF.

The chain employs TRBV5-4 and TRBJ2-1; the match to TRBD2 covers 13 bases. Germline V gene data show CDR1 as SGHNT and CDR2 as YYREEE (reference sequence). Trimming at V came to 4 bases and at J to 8 bases, leaving 9 bases not matched to a gene. CDR3 length: 16 residues. CDR3 amino acids: CASSRDTSGRGDEQFF. The CDR3 region has the DNA TGTGCCAGCAGCCGTGATACTAGCGGGAGGGGCGATGAGCAGTTCTTC.

This clone has only one observation. The chain combines TRBV5-1 with TRBJ2-3, with TRBD1 matching over 7 bases. The CDR3 is 16 residues long. V trimming: 4 bases; J trimming: 0 bases; junction bases outside the gene matches: 8. CDR1 is SGHRS, CDR2 YFSETQ, per germline. The CDR3 loop is CASSTRTGPSTDTQYF. The CDR3 DNA is TGCGCCAGCAGCACCAGGACAGGTCCTAGCACAGATACGCAGTATTTT.

This clone was picked up a small number of times. The chain has TRBV7-9 and TRBJ1-6; 8 positions agree with TRBD1. Germline trimming cut 5 bases from V and 4 bases from J; bases unmatched to any gene: 7. Germline CDR1 and CDR2: SEHNR and FQNEAQ (reference sequence). This CDR3 has 16 amino acids. The CDR3 spells CASSQTGGSYNSPLHF. CDR3 sequence (DNA): TGTGCCAGCAGCCAAACAGGGGGTTCTTATAATTCACCCCTCCACTTT.

This chain links TRBV10-1 with TRBJ2-7, with D possibly TRBD2 on 5 matching bases. Germline CDR1 is WNHNN and CDR2 is SYGVQD (reference sequence). V was cut by 5 bases and J by 2 bases, with 10 bases left in between. The length of the CDR3 is 13 residues. CDR3 residues: CASSQLAAYEQYF. In DNA, the CDR3 is TGCGCCAGCAGTCAGCTAGCCGCCTACGAGCAGTACTTC.

This sequence joins TRBV2 and TRBJ2-7, with TRBD2 as a possible D gene (6 bases). Germline CDR1 reads SNHLY; CDR2 reads FYNNEI. The CDR3 loop spans 17 amino acids. Trimming shortened V by 2 bases and J by 0 bases, and 17 bases separated the two germline ends. CDR3 in amino acids: CASSERGLPEGSYEQYF. The CDR3 nucleotides are TGTGCCAGCAGTGAAAGGGGACTCCCAGAGGGCTCCTACGAGCAGTACTTC.